Below are 26 T cell receptor beta chains sequenced from a single sample in a study of cytomegalovirus exposure and HLA in healthy donors. Amplification used 60 Vbeta primers and 13 Jbeta primers. Produced via immunoSEQ multiplex PCR; TCRdb's table is partial and in-frame only. The sample lists 150,000 to 200,000 clones; under 90% were seen once. The sequenced material came from PBMCs. The receptor source for this set is a man aged 18 to 29 in good health and CMV-seronegative.

This chain links TRBV5-5 with TRBJ2-6, with D uncertain. V lost 0 bases and J 0 bases, leaving 10 bases between the germline ends. Germline CDR1 is SGHKS and CDR2 is YYEKEE (reference sequence). The CDR3 has 17 amino acids. Here the CDR3 reads CASSLAVPSSGANVLTF. The CDR3 nucleotides read TGTGCCAGCAGCTTGGCCGTCCCCAGCTCTGGGGCCAACGTCCTGACTTTC.

The CDR3 region is CASSHSQGTGNEQYF. CDR3 nucleotides: TGCGCCAGCAGCCATAGTCAAGGGACAGGGAACGAGCAGTACTTC. The V call is TRBV4-3, the J call TRBJ2-7, with 9 nucleotides matching TRBD1. Germline lookup yields CDR1 LGHNA and CDR2 YSLEER. There are 15 residues in the CDR3. Trimming at V came to 3 bases and at J to 5 bases, leaving 8 bases not matched to a gene.

This clone was seen once. V and J are TRBV28 and TRBJ2-5; TRBD1 might be the D (6 bases). This CDR3 has 16 residues. Germline V CDR1 and CDR2: MDHEN, SYDVKM. Trimming left V 8 bases short and J 0 bases short, with 19 bases between. The CDR3 sequence: CASALMGARYQETQYF. In DNA form, the CDR3 reads TGTGCCAGCGCCCTCATGGGGGCCAGATACCAAGAGACCCAGTACTTC.

The CDR3 DNA sequence: TGTGCCAGCAGCTTATTTCATCCGCGGGAGACTGAAGCTTTCTTT. Its translation is CASSLFHPRETEAFF. The chain is built from TRBV7-2 and TRBJ1-1; D gene ambiguous. Germline-derived CDR1 and CDR2 are SGHTA and FQGNSA. The CDR3 contains 15 residues. Trimming removed 2 bases from V and 5 bases from J, with 15 bases in between. The full variable domain, completed using reference TRBV7-2 and TRBJ1-1, is GAGVSQSPSNKVTEKGKDVELRCDPISGHTALYWYRQSLGQGLEFLIYFQGNSAPDKSGLPSDRFSAERTGGSVSTLTIQRTQQEDSAVYLCASSLFHPRETEAFFGQGTRLTVV.

This rearrangement joins TRBV11-3 to TRBJ2-7, with a possible D match to TRBD2 (5 bases). Germline CDR1 SGHNT, CDR2 YENEEA. Trimming took off 3 bases at V and 1 base at J, with 7 bases between the two ends. CDR3 length: 13 residues. The CDR3 DNA reads TGTGCCAGCAGCTTCCGGACTTCCTACGAGCAGTACTTC. This codes for CASSFRTSYEQYF. Supplemented by reference TRBV11-3 and TRBJ2-7, the full variable domain reads EAGVVQSPRYKIIEKKQPVAFWCNPISGHNTLYWYLQNLGQGPELLIRYENEEAVDDSQLPKDRFSAERLKGVDSTLKIQPAELGDSAVYLCASSFRTSYEQYFGPGTRLTVT.

This clone was seen once. The chain combines TRBV4-3 with TRBJ2-7; D might be TRBD1 (6 bases). The germline gives CDR1 LGHNA, CDR2 YSLEER. The CDR3 runs to 15 residues. V shed 0 bases and J shed 4 bases, with 13 bases lying between them. The CDR3 DNA is TGCGCCAGCAGCCAAGATAGAGGACAGTGGTACGAGCAGTACTTC. This codes for CASSQDRGQWYEQYF.

This sequence joins TRBV5-1 and TRBJ2-5; D is unclear. V lost 2 bases to trimming and J lost 2 bases, with 7 bases between them. Germline V gene data show CDR1 as SGHRS and CDR2 as YFSETQ. This CDR3 has 13 residues. Here the CDR3 DNA reads TGCGCCAGCAGCTTTACATTGCAAGAGACCCAGTACTTC. The encoded protein is CASSFTLQETQYF. Variable domain in full (rest from reference TRBV5-1 and TRBJ2-5): KAGVTQTPRYLIKTRGQQVTLSCSPISGHRSVSWYQQTPGQGLQFLFEYFSETQRNKGNFPGRFSGRQFSNSRSEMNVSTLELGDSALYLCASSFTLQETQYFGPGTRLLVL.

The V and J genes are TRBV28 and TRBJ1-5; D is unclear. Trimming stripped 4 bases from V and 7 bases from J, with 8 bases between. Germline assignment: CDR1 MDHEN and CDR2 SYDVKM. The CDR3 contains 12 residues. The CDR3: CASSSQEQPQHF. The CDR3 DNA follows: TGTGCCAGCAGTTCCCAGGAACAGCCCCAGCATTTT.

This chain joins TRBV6-5 and TRBJ2-2; D is uncertain. Between the trimmed V and J ends, which lost 9 bases and 4 bases, there was a span of 12 bases. The CDR3 spans 13 residues. Germline CDR1 reads MNHEY; CDR2 reads SVGAGI. The CDR3 bases are TGTGCCAGTTTAAAAGATAGCACCGGGGAGCTGTTTTTT. Its translation: CASLKDSTGELFF.

The CDR3 nucleotides read TGTGCCAGCAGCCAGACAGGGACAGATACGCAGTATTTT. Protein: CASSQTGTDTQYF. The chain carries TRBV13 and TRBJ2-3; 7 positions match TRBD1. The germline gives CDR1 PRHDT, CDR2 FYEKMQ (reference sequence). With V trimmed by 5 bases and J by 3 bases, 2 bases remained unmatched. This CDR3 has 13 amino acids. Full variable domain (outside the CDR3, taken from reference TRBV13 and TRBJ2-3): AAGVIQSPRHLIKEKRETATLKCYPIPRHDTVYWYQQGPGQDPQFLISFYEKMQSDKGSIPDRFSAQQFSDYHSELNMSSLELGDSALYFCASSQTGTDTQYFGPGTRLTVL.

This chain connects TRBV9 to TRBJ2-3; D unresolved. The V gene's germline CDR1 is SGDLS and CDR2 YYNGEE. The CDR3 runs to 13 residues. V lost 2 bases, J lost 4 bases, and 8 bases lay in between. The CDR3 nucleotides are TGTGCCAGCAGCGTCCGGGTGTCAGATACGCAGTATTTT. It yields the protein CASSVRVSDTQYF.

The chain carries TRBV5-4 and TRBJ2-1; D might be TRBD2 (5 bases). Germline V gene lookup returns CDR1 SGHNT and CDR2 YYREEE (reference sequence). The CDR3 loop spans 16 amino acids. The ends were cut back, 0 bases at V and 2 bases at J, with 12 bases in the middle. Written as DNA, the CDR3 is TGTGCCAGCAGCTTGGTGGCGAGCGGAGCCTACAATGAGCAGTTCTTC. As protein: CASSLVASGAYNEQFF.

The gene calls are TRBV7-3 and TRBJ2-3; TRBD2 matches at 7 bases. After removal of 2 bases from V and 2 bases from J, the junction contained 4 bases not matched to a gene. CDR3 length equals 15 residues. CDR1 and CDR2 from the germline V gene are SGHTA and FQGTGA. The CDR3 spells CASSLGGSLTDTQYF. For the CDR3, the DNA is TGTGCCAGCAGCTTAGGCGGGAGCCTCACAGATACGCAGTATTTT.

The V gene is TRBV5-8, the J gene TRBJ1-2; D gene ambiguous. Trimming took 6 bases from V and 4 from J, leaving 22 bases between them. In germline, CDR1 is SGHTS, CDR2 YDEGEE. The CDR3 is 16 amino acids. The chain's CDR3 is CASTRVGGEAAYGYTF. Here the CDR3 DNA reads TGTGCCAGCACCCGGGTCGGCGGAGAGGCGGCCTATGGCTACACCTTC.

J is TRBJ1-1 and V is TRBV6-5, with 10 bases that match TRBD1. The germline V gene has CDR1 MNHEY and CDR2 SVGAGI. The CDR3 spans 16 residues. V shed 0 bases and J 4 bases; nucleotides not matched to a gene: 5. Here the CDR3 DNA reads TGTGCCAGCAGTTACTCGACAGGGGGCGCAGCCACTGAAGCTTTCTTT. Its translation is CASSYSTGGAATEAFF.

This clone has only a few counts. The chain uses TRBV11-2 and TRBJ2-1; 8 bases map to TRBD2. This CDR3 has 14 residues. CDR1 is SGHAT, CDR2 FQNNGV, per germline. Trimming at V came to 5 bases and at J to 5 bases, leaving 5 bases not matched to a gene. CDR3 residues: CASSLTSDHNEQFF. The CDR3 bases are TGTGCCAGCAGCCTGACTAGCGACCACAATGAGCAGTTCTTC. Complete variable domain (other parts from reference TRBV11-2 and TRBJ2-1): EAGVAQSPRYKIIEKRQSVAFWCNPISGHATLYWYQQILGQGPKLLIQFQNNGVVDDSQLPKDRFSAERLKGVDSTLKIQPAKLEDSAVYLCASSLTSDHNEQFFGPGTRLTVL.

The gene calls are TRBV19 and TRBJ2-7; perhaps TRBD2 as D (5 bases). This CDR3 spans 14 amino acids. Trimming removed 4 bases at V and 3 bases at J, with 13 bases between. Germline V lookup: CDR1 LNHDA, CDR2 SQIVND (reference sequence). The CDR3 region has the DNA TGTGCCAGTAGTAAAATAAACGGGGTCTACGAGCAGTACTTC. It specifies CASSKINGVYEQYF.

This chain connects TRBV29-1 to TRBJ1-1; a weak D match, TRBD1 (6 bases). CDR1 SQVTM and CDR2 ANQGSEA come from the germline V gene. V was shortened by 4 bases and J by 3 bases, with 12 bases between the two germline ends. CDR3 size: 13 residues. As DNA, the CDR3 is TGCAGCGTTGGTCAGGGGACGTACACTGAAGCTTTCTTT. Protein product: CSVGQGTYTEAFF. The full variable domain, rest sourced from reference TRBV29-1 and TRBJ1-1, is SAVISQKPSRDICQRGTSLTIQCQVDSQVTMMFWYRQQPGQSLTLIATANQGSEATYESGFVIDKFPISRPNLTFSTLTVSNMSPEDSSIYLCSVGQGTYTEAFFGQGTRLTVV.

The rearrangement links TRBV30 to TRBJ2-7, with TRBD2 as a possible D gene (5 bases). The germline V gene encodes CDR1 GTSNPN and CDR2 SVGIG (reference sequence). V lost 0 bases to trimming and J lost 0 bases, with 6 bases between them. This CDR3 is 13 amino acids long. The CDR3 loop reads CAWSVGISYEQYF. The DNA for the CDR3 is TGTGCCTGGAGTGTCGGGATCTCCTACGAGCAGTACTTC.

In this sample, this clone turned up once. The chain is built from TRBV7-9 and TRBJ1-4, with unresolved D. CDR3 length: 12 amino acids. Germline V gene sequence: CDR1 SEHNR, CDR2 FQNEAQ (reference sequence). V lost 6 bases to trimming and J lost 6 bases, with 8 bases between them. In DNA form, the CDR3 reads TGTGCCAGCAGACGAACAGATGAAAAACTGTTTTTT. Translated: CASRRTDEKLFF.

The V and J genes are TRBV25-1 and TRBJ2-7; TRBD1 agrees at 11 bases. This CDR3 has 14 residues. Germline V gene sequence: CDR1 MGHDK, CDR2 SYGVNS. J lost 2 bases, V lost 5 bases, and 2 bases had no gene match. CDR3 sequence reads: CASSRGQGAYEQYF. CDR3 DNA sequence: TGTGCCAGCAGTAGGGGACAGGGGGCCTACGAGCAGTACTTC.

The gene calls are TRBV18 and TRBJ2-7; no clear D. V was cut by 1 base and J by 0 bases, with 10 bases left in between. The CDR3 is 15 amino acids. Germline V gene lookup returns CDR1 KGHSH and CDR2 LQKENI. CDR3 protein: CASSPLSTSSYEQYF. DNA of the CDR3: TGTGCCAGCTCACCACTGTCCACCAGCTCCTACGAGCAGTACTTC. Filled out from reference TRBV18 and TRBJ2-7, the complete variable domain reads NAGVMQNPRHLVRRRGQEARLRCSPMKGHSHVYWYRQLPEEGLKFMVYLQKENIIDESGMPKERFSAEFPKEGPSILRIQQVVRGDSAAYFCASSPLSTSSYEQYFGPGTRLTVT.

This chain links TRBV30 with TRBJ1-5; no reliable D call. There are 14 residues in the CDR3. The V gene lost 0 bases and the J gene lost 2 bases, with 8 bases spanning the gap. Germline V gene data show CDR1 as GTSNPN and CDR2 as SVGIG (reference sequence). The CDR3 DNA sequence: TGTGCCTGGAGTGTAAGAGCTGGCAATCAGCCCCAGCATTTT. Its protein product is CAWSVRAGNQPQHF.

The chain uses TRBV28 and TRBJ2-2; D may be TRBD1 (6 bases). CDR3 length: 13 amino acids. Germline lookup yields CDR1 MDHEN and CDR2 SYDVKM. V gave up 5 bases and J gave up 4 bases, with 8 bases separating them. DNA for the CDR3: TGTGCCAGCAGTCTACAGGGCACCGGGGAGCTGTTTTTT. Protein product: CASSLQGTGELFF. The full variable domain, in which reference TRBV28 and TRBJ2-2 provide the parts outside the CDR3, is DVKVTQSSRYLVKRTGEKVFLECVQDMDHENMFWYRQDPGLGLRLIYFSYDVKMKEKGDIPEGYSVSREKKERFSLILESASTNQTSMYLCASSLQGTGELFFGEGSRLTVL.

The V and J genes are TRBV7-3 and TRBJ1-1, with 10 bases fitting TRBD1. Germline CDR1 is SGHTA and CDR2 is FQGTGA. After removal of 5 bases from V and 6 bases from J, the junction contained 6 bases not matched to a gene. The CDR3 has 14 amino acids. CDR3: CASSPRDRGPEAFF. The CDR3 nucleotides read TGTGCCAGCAGCCCCAGGGACAGGGGCCCTGAAGCTTTCTTT.

The CDR3 bases are TGTGCCTGGAGTAGGGTCCGAAGCCTATTAACTAGCGGGAGATTCCATGAGCAGTTCTTC. Its translation: CAWSRVRSLLTSGRFHEQFF. The chain couples TRBV30 to TRBJ2-1; TRBD2 aligns across 11 bases. The CDR3 extends over 20 amino acids. Germline trimming cut 2 bases from V and 8 bases from J; bases unmatched to any gene: 23. Germline lookup yields CDR1 GTSNPN and CDR2 SVGIG (reference sequence).